This T cell receptor beta chain was recovered during a study of blood T cells in healthy people across ages (dated by TCRdb to about 2015). Regarding the study in general: In model experiments, template switching captured roughly one uniquely barcoded TCR beta cDNA molecule for every two T cells. To track age-related changes in TCR beta repertoire diversity, the study relied on deep sequencing normalized with unique cDNA molecular identifiers. The donors were split into four age groups: young (average around 15 years), middle-aged (about 40), aged (62) and long-lived (over 80). To avoid experimental bias, donors of different ages were spread randomly across the sequencing lanes. The study analyzed two additional independent replicas of 1 million unique cDNA reads from the same blood draw for two donors, one aged 18 to 30 and one aged 80 or older.

The 40 or so donors, aged 6 to 90 years, were systemically healthy Caucasian individuals from Russia. Each donor gave ten milliliters of peripheral blood, collected into EDTA-treated Vacutainer tubes. Ficoll-Paque density-gradient centrifugation was used to isolate PBMCs, with at least 7 million per sample. Trizol reagent was used to extract total RNA from the PBMCs, yielding at least 6 micrograms per sample. For every donor, flow cytometry on a PBMC aliquot measured the percentage of naive CD45RAhigh/CD27high T cells. From cysteine to phenylalanine, the CDR3 is 16 amino acids long. Solely the CDR3 DNA is kept, with 48 bases framed from the first base. Looking up the germline V gene yields CDR1 SGDLS and CDR2 YYNGEE. Germline trimming amounts to 4 bases on V and 6 bases on J, with 8 as the count of junction bases outside the gene matches. Notes on this clonotype: Its antigen is still unknown. No clone much larger than this one lies a single base away; base qualities are absent.

Results and caveats for the whole study, not just this receptor: Observed TCR beta diversity per million T cells fell roughly linearly with age, and a significant reduction was already apparent by age around 40. Estimates of total diversity from one million sequenced T cells were regarded as lower bounds and underestimates. The CMV infection status of donors was not known, potentially confounding age-related changes in expanded clonotypes. Since profiling was done on bulk unsorted PBMCs, naive and antigen-experienced compartments could not be conclusively compared. The long-lived group showed more naive CD4+ T cells, fewer expanded clones and increased TCR diversity than the aged group, suggesting age selection. Observed TCR beta diversity correlated strongly with the percentage of naive T cells measured by flow cytometry.

Libraries were built with 5' RACE. Sequencing was performed on an Illumina HiSeq 2500. A second PCR of roughly 7 to 11 cycles was performed with a sample-barcoded 5' primer and a J-beta primer mix. Each TCR beta cDNA molecule received a unique molecular identifier from a template-switch 5' adaptor carrying 12 random nucleotides. At least 2.5 million CDR3-containing paired-end reads were obtained from each sample. All of the RNA was converted into first-strand cDNA using the Mint cDNA synthesis kit, with a TRBC-specific oligonucleotide serving as the primer. Following uracil-DNA glycosylase treatment, a first 18-cycle PCR with universal primers M1SS and BC2_uni_R was performed on all cDNA. For the original study's pipeline: For normalization, 1 million high-quality reads, each with a distinct molecular identifier, were randomly selected from each sample. Reads with shared molecular identifiers were discarded instead of being binned into consensus sequences. MiTCR, with a Q25 quality threshold and the strictest error-elimination algorithm, was used for CDR3 identification, clonotype clustering and error correction. A nonparametric unseen species model with Euler transformation was used to estimate a lower bound on total TCR beta diversity. The public reads were run again by TCRdb, first through fastp at Q25 and then through MiXCR, and only productive beta chains were kept. Rows merge per CDR3 protein into single entries with the most common DNA and genes. TCRdb's processing, not the authors', yielded these V and J calls. This sample lists roughly 720,000 distinct CDR3 sequences; around half were detected once. Approximately 41% of the sample is in the top ten clones.

The sample consisted of blood. This sequence uses TRBV9 and TRBJ2-1, with 12 middle bases fitting TRBD2. The TCR comes from an elderly man in good health. The CDR3 protein is CASSPDGTSGPNEQFF. The sequenced DNA is TGTGCCAGCAGCCCAGACGGGACTAGCGGGCCCAATGAGCAGTTCTTC.